This T cell receptor beta chain was observed in a study of beta chain features in type 1 diabetes. Every isolated RNA sample was fully reverse transcribed, so sequencing captured expressed TCRB transcripts. Profiling relied on immunoSEQ multiplex PCR, and the TCRdb table lists in-frame clones only, not all of them. The sample yields around 41,000 clones, approximately 70% seen once. Study-level results: In every one of the four CD4+ subsets, TCRB CDR3s were moderately but significantly shorter in Type 1 diabetes patients.

With 1 base removed from V and 0 bases from J, the gap between germline ends came to 11 bases. CDR3 length equals 16 residues. Germline V gives CDR1 LGHNA, CDR2 YSLEER. The authors sorted CD4+ naive, central memory, regulatory and stem cell-like memory cells via CD45RO/CCR7/CD25/CD127/CD95/CD27. Purities over 95% were achieved in all sorted populations. In its sample, this clone was seen a few times. Its antigen is unknown. The chain has TRBV4-3 and TRBJ2-3; D may be TRBD2 (6 bases). This clonotype was obtained from a young man with type 1 diabetes. Some clones in this sample may be carry-over from other donors' samples. The source material was Tregs from blood. In DNA form, the CDR3 reads TGCGCCAGCAGCCAAGGTGCGGGAATCAGCACAGATACGCAGTATTTT. It encodes CASSQGAGISTDTQYF.